This record concerns one T cell receptor (beta chain) sequence. No antigen is known for it. As originally analysed: Junction-only immunoSEQ data arrived without quality scores, meaning filtering differed. Sequencing used immunoSEQ multiplex PCR; TCRdb keeps in-frame clones, though not all of them. V, J and clone size are taken as reported in that table, and D and trimming were inferred from the DNA itself. The table includes some 2,100,000 clones, more than 85% detected once. The source of the sample is a study of shared clonotypes between healthy human individuals. Study-wide context: Three plates each covered CD4 naive and memory; CD8 naive two, CD8 memory one. Study-wide results and caveats: Rarefaction indicated that sorted-subset sequencing remained incomplete although depth was large.

CD45RO-negative CD8 cells positively selected for CCR7 made up the naive population, which excluded terminally differentiated effector memory CD45RA+ cells. The sample taken for sequencing was naive CD8+ T cells from PBMCs. This TCR was sampled from a man aged 18 to 35 in good health. Some clones in this sample may be carry-over from other donors' samples.

Written as DNA, the CDR3 is TGCAGCTATGGGAGGGGGAGTAGAACCGGGGAGCTGTTTTTT. It is translated as CSYGRGSRTGELFF. The chain couples TRBV29-1 to TRBJ2-2; tentative D call: TRBD2 (7 bases). Germline V gene sequence: CDR1 SQVTM, CDR2 ANQGSEA. V was pared by 8 bases and J by 5 bases, with 18 bases between. The CDR3 is made up of 14 amino acids.